The rows below give T cell receptor beta chains drawn from one sample of a study of cytomegalovirus exposure and HLA in healthy donors. Sequencing was performed with immunoSEQ multiplex PCR; in TCRdb, only in-frame clones are kept and a portion is missing. This sample carries some 120,000 clones, around 80% of them seen once, and the ten largest clones take about a tenth. What was sequenced was PBMCs. These receptors were taken from a man younger than 40 in good health and CMV-seropositive. The CDR3 runs from the conserved cysteine through the conserved F or W. A D gene is named only where the DNA matches it firmly. Size tells how often a clone was seen (once, few, many) or the class of an expanded clone, and some rows leave it out.

V,D,size,J,DNA,CDR3
TRBV27,TRBD1,NA,TRBJ2-2,TGTGCCAGCAGTTTATTCTTGGGACAGGTACTCAACACCGGGGAGCTGTTTTTT,CASSLFLGQVLNTGELFF
TRBV11-2,NA,NA,TRBJ2-2,TGTGCCAGCAGCCGCGGGGAGCTGTTTTTT,CASSRGELFF
TRBV5-1,TRBD2,NA,TRBJ2-2,TGCGCCAGCAGCCTTAGCGGGTCGAACCCCGGGGAGCTGTTTTTT,CASSLSGSNPGELFF
TRBV6-5,TRBD1,once,TRBJ2-7,TGTGCCAGCAGCCCCCGCGGACAGGGACCCTACGAGCAGTACTTC,CASSPRGQGPYEQYF
TRBV5-1,TRBD1,NA,TRBJ2-2,TGCGCCAGCAGCCCCACGACAGGGCTGAACACCGGGGAGCTGTTTTTT,CASSPTTGLNTGELFF
TRBV7-9,TRBD1,NA,TRBJ2-1,TGTGCCAGCAGCCCGAGGGGGCTGAACGAACACAATGAGCAGTTCTTC,CASSPRGLNEHNEQFF
TRBV9,NA,NA,TRBJ1-1,TGTGCCAGCAGCGCCCCTTCGGGGGAAACACGGGGAGCTTTCTTT,CASSAPSGETRGAFF
TRBV28,NA,once,TRBJ1-6,TGTGCCAGCAGCACAAACTCACCCCTCCACTTT,CASSTNSPLHF
TRBV27,TRBD1,NA,TRBJ2-7,TGTGCCAGCGGCCTCGCGGACAGGGGCACCGAGCAGTACTTC,CASGLADRGTEQYF
TRBV27,NA,once,TRBJ1-2,TGTGCCAGCGGTCAACGGGGAATTTATGGCTACACCTTC,CASGQRGIYGYTF
TRBV7-3,NA,NA,TRBJ1-1,TGTGCCAGCAGCTTAACGGGCAGGGAAGTTTACACTGAAGCTTTCTTT,CASSLTGREVYTEAFF
TRBV2,NA,NA,TRBJ2-1,TGTGCCAGCAGCAGGGTTTCATTCGATGAGCAGTTCTTC,CASSRVSFDEQFF
TRBV7-2,TRBD1,NA,TRBJ2-1,TGTGCCAGCAGCTCCTGGACAGGGGGCTCCTACAATGAGCAGTTCTTC,CASSSWTGGSYNEQFF
TRBV6-8,NA,NA,TRBJ1-5,TGTGCCAGCAATCAGAGCAATCAGCCCCAGCATTTT,CASNQSNQPQHF
TRBV28,TRBD1,NA,TRBJ2-2,TGTGCCAGCAGCTCAAGGGACAGGGGGAACACCGGGGAGCTGTTTTTT,CASSSRDRGNTGELFF
TRBV27,TRBD2,NA,TRBJ2-7,TGTGCCAGCAGTCTTCGGTTCGCGTCGATACTAGCGGGCGGGGGGAAGCAGTACTTC,CASSLRFASILAGGGKQYF
TRBV28,TRBD2,NA,TRBJ2-3,TGTGCCAGCATCCCTCAGGTTGGAAGGCTAGCGGGAGAAGATACGCAGTATTTT,CASIPQVGRLAGEDTQYF
TRBV18,TRBD1,few,TRBJ2-7,TGTGCCAGCTCACCAGGGACAGGAACCTACGAGCAGTACTTC,CASSPGTGTYEQYF
TRBV5-6,NA,NA,TRBJ2-7,TGTGCCAGCAGCCGACCAGGCGCTGACTACGAGCAGTACTTC,CASSRPGADYEQYF
TRBV5-8,NA,NA,TRBJ2-7,TGTGCCAGCAGCTTCGGGAGCGCCTACGAGCAGTACTTC,CASSFGSAYEQYF
TRBV7-2,NA,NA,TRBJ1-1,TGTGCCAGCAGCCGAGGGCTCATGAACACTGAAGCTTTCTTT,CASSRGLMNTEAFF
TRBV11-3,NA,once,TRBJ2-3,TGTGCCAGCAGCTTACTCCCGGTGGCGGCCATCGCAGATACGCAGTATTTT,CASSLLPVAAIADTQYF
TRBV19,TRBD2,NA,TRBJ2-1,TGTGCCAGTAGTACTAGCGGGCACTACAATGAGCAGTTCTTC,CASSTSGHYNEQFF
TRBV9,TRBD2,NA,TRBJ2-3,TGTGCCAGCAGCGTTAGCCCGACTAGCACTCATACGCAGTATTTT,CASSVSPTSTHTQYF
TRBV5-6,NA,NA,TRBJ1-1,TGTGCCAGCAGCTTCGGGGTTACCGGACCTGAAGCAGCTTTCTTT,CASSFGVTGPEAAFF
TRBV19,NA,NA,TRBJ1-3,TGTGCCAGTAGTTCACAGCTATCTGGAAACACCATATATTTT,CASSSQLSGNTIYF